The sequence of this TCR beta chain was determined in a study of CD8 T cells in Susac syndrome. An amount of RNA that ranged from roughly 0.5 to 1 ug was reverse transcribed with random hexamers. In TCRdb, the immunoSEQ multiplex PCR reads were re-called with MiXCR into one record per CDR3 protein. The table shows roughly 200,000 distinct CDR3 sequences, with approximately 95% occurring only once. Trimming at V came to 3 bases and at J to 7 bases, leaving 16 bases not matched to a gene. From germline, CDR1 is KGHSH and CDR2 LQKENI. The CDR3 spans 17 residues. The rearrangement uses TRBV18 and TRBJ2-7; 9 nucleotides line up with TRBD2. This clonotype originated in a human donor with multiple sclerosis. Sequenced: CD8+ T cells from PBMCs. The CDR3 bases are TGTGCCAGCTCACCCCTCCCTCTGGCGGGAGGGCCTGGGGAGCAGTACTTC. Translated, it gives CASSPLPLAGGPGEQYF.